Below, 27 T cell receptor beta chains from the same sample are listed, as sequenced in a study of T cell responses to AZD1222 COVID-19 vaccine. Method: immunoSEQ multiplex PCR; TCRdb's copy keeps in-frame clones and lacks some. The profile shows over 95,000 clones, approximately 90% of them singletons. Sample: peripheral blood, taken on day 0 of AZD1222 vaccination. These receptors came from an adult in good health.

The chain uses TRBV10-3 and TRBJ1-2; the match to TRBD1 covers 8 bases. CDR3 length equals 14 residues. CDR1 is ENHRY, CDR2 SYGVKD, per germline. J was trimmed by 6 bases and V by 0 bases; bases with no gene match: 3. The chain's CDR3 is CAISESDRVHGYTF. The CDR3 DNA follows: TGTGCCATCAGTGAGTCGGACAGGGTTCATGGCTACACCTTC.

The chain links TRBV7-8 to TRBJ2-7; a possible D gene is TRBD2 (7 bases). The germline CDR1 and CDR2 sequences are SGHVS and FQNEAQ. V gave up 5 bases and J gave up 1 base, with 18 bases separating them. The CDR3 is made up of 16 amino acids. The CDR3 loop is CASSLPSRGGSYEQYF. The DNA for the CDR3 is TGTGCCAGCAGCCTCCCCTCTAGGGGGGGGTCCTACGAGCAGTACTTC.

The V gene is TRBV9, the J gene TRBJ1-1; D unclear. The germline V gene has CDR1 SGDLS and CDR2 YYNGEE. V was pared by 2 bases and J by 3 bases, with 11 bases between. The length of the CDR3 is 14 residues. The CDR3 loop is CASSVSVGDTEAFF. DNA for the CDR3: TGTGCCAGCAGCGTTTCTGTCGGAGACACTGAAGCTTTCTTT.

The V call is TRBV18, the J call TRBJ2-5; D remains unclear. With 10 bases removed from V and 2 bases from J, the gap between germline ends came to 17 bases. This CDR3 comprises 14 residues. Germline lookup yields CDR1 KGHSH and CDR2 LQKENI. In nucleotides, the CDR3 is TGTGCCACCGGATTAGGCATACCTCAAGAGACCCAGTACTTC. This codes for CATGLGIPQETQYF.

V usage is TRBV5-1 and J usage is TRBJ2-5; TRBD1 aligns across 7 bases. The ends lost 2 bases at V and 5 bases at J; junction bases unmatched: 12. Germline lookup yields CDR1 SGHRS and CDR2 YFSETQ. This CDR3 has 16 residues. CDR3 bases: TGCGCCAGCAGCTTAACAGGGGCAAACGTTGGGGAGACCCAGTACTTC. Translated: CASSLTGANVGETQYF.

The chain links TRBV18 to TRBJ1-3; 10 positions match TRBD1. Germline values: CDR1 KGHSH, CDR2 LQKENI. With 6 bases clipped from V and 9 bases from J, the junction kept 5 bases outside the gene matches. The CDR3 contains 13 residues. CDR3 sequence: CASSPGTGVTIYF. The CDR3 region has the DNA TGTGCCAGCTCCCCCGGGACAGGGGTCACCATATATTTT. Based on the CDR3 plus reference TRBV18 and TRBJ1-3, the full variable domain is NAGVMQNPRHLVRRRGQEARLRCSPMKGHSHVYWYRQLPEEGLKFMVYLQKENIIDESGMPKERFSAEFPKEGPSILRIQQVVRGDSAAYFCASSPGTGVTIYFGEGSWLTVV.

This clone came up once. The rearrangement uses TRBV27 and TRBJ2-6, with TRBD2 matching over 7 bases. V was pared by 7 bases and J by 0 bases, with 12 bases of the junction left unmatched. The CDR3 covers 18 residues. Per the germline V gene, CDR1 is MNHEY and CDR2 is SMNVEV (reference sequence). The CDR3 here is CASTGRGKPTSGANVLTF. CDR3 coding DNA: TGTGCCAGCACCGGGCGGGGGAAGCCTACCTCTGGGGCCAACGTCCTGACTTTC.

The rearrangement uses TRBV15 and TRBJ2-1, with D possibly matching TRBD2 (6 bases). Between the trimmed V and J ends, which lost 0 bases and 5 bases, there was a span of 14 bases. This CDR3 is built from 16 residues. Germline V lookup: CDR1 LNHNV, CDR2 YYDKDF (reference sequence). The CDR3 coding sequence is TGTGCCACCAGCAGAGATCTGGGACTGCAGGACAATGAGCAGTTCTTC. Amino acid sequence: CATSRDLGLQDNEQFF. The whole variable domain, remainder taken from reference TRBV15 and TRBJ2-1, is DAMVIQNPRYQVTQFGKPVTLSCSQTLNHNVMYWYQQKSSQAPKLLFHYYDKDFNNEADTPDNFQSRRPNTSFCFLDIRSPGLGDTAMYLCATSRDLGLQDNEQFFGPGTRLTVL.

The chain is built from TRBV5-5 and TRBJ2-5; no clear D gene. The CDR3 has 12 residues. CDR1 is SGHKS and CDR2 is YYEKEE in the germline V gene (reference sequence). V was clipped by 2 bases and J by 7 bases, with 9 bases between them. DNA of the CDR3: TGTGCCAGCAGCTTCGAAACTGGGACCCAGTACTTC. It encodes CASSFETGTQYF. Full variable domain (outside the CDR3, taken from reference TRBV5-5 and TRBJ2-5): DAGVTQSPTHLIKTRGQQVTLRCSPISGHKSVSWYQQVLGQGPQFIFQYYEKEERGRGNFPDRFSARQFPNYSSELNVNALLLGDSALYLCASSFETGTQYFGPGTRLLVL.

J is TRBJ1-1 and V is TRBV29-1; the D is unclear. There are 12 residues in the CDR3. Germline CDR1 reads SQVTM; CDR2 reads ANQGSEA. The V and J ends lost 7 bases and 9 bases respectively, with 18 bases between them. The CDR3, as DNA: TGCAGCGACTCAGCCCCGGACGGAAAAGCTTTCTTT. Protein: CSDSAPDGKAFF.

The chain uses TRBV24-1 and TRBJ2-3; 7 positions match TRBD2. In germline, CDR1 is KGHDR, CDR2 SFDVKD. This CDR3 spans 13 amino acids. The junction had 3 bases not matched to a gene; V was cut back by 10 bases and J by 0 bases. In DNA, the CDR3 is TGTGCCACTTCGCGGGGGAGCACAGATACGCAGTATTTT. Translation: CATSRGSTDTQYF.

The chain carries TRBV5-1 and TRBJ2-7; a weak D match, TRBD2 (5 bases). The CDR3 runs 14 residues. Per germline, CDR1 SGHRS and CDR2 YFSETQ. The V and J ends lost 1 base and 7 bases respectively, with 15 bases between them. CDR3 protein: CASSLYGELNEQYF. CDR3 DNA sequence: TGCGCCAGCAGCTTGTACGGGGAGTTAAATGAGCAGTACTTC.

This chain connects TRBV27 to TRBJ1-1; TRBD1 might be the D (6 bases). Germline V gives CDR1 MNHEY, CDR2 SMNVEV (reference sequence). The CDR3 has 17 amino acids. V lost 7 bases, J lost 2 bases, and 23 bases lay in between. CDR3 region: CASKGAGWGARNTEAFF. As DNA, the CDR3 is TGTGCCAGCAAGGGAGCCGGTTGGGGGGCTCGCAACACTGAAGCTTTCTTT.

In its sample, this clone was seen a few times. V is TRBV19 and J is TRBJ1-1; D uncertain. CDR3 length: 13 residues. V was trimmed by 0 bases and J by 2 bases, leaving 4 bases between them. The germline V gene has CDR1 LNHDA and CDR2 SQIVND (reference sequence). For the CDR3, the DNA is TGTGCCAGTAGTATAGATAGTAACACTGAAGCTTTCTTT. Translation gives CASSIDSNTEAFF.

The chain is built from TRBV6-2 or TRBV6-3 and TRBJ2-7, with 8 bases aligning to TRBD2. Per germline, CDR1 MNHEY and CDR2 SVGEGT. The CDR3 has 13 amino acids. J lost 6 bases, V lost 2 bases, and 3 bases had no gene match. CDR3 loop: CASSYTGGFEQYF. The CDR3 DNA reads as TGTGCCAGCAGTTACACGGGAGGGTTCGAGCAGTACTTC.

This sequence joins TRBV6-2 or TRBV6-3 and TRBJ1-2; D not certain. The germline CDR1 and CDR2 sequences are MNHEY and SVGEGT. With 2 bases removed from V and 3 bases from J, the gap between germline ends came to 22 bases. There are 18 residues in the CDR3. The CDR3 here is CASSYQSSAQFLYYGYTF. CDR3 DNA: TGTGCCAGCAGTTACCAGTCTTCCGCTCAATTTCTCTACTATGGCTACACCTTC.

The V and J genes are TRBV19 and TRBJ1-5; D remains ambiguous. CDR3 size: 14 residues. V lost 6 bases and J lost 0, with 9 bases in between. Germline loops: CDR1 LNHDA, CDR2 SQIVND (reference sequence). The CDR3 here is CASRPDGSNQPQHF. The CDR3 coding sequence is TGTGCCAGTAGACCGGACGGTAGCAATCAGCCCCAGCATTTT.

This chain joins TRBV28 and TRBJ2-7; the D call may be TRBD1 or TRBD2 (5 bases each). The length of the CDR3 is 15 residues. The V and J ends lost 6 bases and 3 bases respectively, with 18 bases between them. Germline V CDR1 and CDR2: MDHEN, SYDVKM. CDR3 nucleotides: TGTGCCAGCAGGCCCCCCCCAGGGAGCGGCTACGAGCAGTACTTC. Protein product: CASRPPPGSGYEQYF.

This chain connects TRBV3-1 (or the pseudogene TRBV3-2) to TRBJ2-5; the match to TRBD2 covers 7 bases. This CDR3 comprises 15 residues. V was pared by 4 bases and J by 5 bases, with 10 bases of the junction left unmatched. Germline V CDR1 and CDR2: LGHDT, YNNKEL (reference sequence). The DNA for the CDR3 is TGTGCCAGCAGCCCTGCGGGAGAAAGATGGGAGACCCAGTACTTC. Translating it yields CASSPAGERWETQYF.

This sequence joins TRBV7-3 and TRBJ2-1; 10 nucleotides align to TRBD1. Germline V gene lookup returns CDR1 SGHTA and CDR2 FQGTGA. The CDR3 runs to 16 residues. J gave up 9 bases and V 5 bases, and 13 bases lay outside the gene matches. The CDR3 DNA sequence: TGTGCCAGCAGCCCGAGCAGGGACAGGGGTGGAGGTGAGCAGTTCTTC. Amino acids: CASSPSRDRGGGEQFF.

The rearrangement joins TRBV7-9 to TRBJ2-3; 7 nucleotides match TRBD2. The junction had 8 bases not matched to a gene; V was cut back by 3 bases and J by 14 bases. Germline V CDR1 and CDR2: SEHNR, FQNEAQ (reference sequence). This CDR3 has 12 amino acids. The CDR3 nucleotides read TGTGCCAGCAGCTTCCCGGGGGGTCGGCGGTATTTT. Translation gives CASSFPGGRRYF.

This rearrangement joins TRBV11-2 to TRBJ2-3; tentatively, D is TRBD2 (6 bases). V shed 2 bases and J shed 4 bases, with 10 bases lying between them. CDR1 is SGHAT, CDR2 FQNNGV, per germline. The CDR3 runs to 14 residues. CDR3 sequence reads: CASSLSRESDTQYF. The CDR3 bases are TGTGCCAGCAGCTTAAGTCGGGAGTCAGATACGCAGTATTTT.

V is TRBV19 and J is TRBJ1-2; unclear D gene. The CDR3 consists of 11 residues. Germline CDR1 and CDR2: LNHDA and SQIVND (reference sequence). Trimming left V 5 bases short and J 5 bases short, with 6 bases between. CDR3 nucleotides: TGTGCCAGTAGTTCGGGGTATGGCTACACCTTC. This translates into CASSSGYGYTF.

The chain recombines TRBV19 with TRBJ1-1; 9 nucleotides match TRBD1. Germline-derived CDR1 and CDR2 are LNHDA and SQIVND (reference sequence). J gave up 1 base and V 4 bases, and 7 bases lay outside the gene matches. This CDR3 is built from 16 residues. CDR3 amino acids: CASSSPGQGRNTEAFF. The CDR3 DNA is TGTGCCAGTAGTAGCCCGGGACAGGGTCGGAACACTGAAGCTTTCTTT. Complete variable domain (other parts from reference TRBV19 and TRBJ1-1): DGGITQSPKYLFRKEGQNVTLSCEQNLNHDAMYWYRQDPGQGLRLIYYSQIVNDFQKGDIAEGYSVSREKKESFPLTVTSAQKNPTAFYLCASSSPGQGRNTEAFFGQGTRLTVV.

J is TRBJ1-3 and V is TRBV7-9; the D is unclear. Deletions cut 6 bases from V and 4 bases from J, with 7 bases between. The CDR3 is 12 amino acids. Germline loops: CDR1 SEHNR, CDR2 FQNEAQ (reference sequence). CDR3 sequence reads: CASSQQGNTIYF. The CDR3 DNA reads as TGTGCCAGCAGTCAACAGGGAAACACCATATATTTT.

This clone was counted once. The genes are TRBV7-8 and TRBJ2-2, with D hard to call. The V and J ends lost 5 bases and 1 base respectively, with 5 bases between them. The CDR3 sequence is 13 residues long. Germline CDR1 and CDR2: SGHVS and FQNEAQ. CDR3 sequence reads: CASSRGNTGELFF. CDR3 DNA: TGTGCCAGCAGCCGTGGGAACACCGGGGAGCTGTTTTTT.

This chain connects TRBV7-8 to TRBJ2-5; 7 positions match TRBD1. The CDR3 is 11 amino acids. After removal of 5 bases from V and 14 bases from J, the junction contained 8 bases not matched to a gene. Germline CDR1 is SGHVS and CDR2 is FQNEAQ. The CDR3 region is CASSTGTGVYF. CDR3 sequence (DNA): TGTGCCAGCAGCACCGGCACAGGGGTTTACTTC. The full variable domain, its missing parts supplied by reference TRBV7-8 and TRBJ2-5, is GAGVSQSPRYKVAKRGQDVALRCDPISGHVSLFWYQQALGQGPEFLTYFQNEAQLDKSGLPSDRFFAERPEGSVSTLKIQRTQQEDSAVYLCASSTGTGVYFGPGTRLLVL.